The T cell receptor beta chain described here comes from a study of T cells in localized non-small cell lung cancer. TCRdb keeps only in-frame clones here, not all; method: immunoSEQ multiplex PCR. The sample has about 60,000 clones; 75% to 90% are singletons. This clone was observed a few times. This receptor was identified in a woman aged 35-75 years with stage I lung adenocarcinoma. Sequenced material: peripheral blood, taken before any cancer treatment.

CDR3 sequence (DNA): TGTGCCAGCAGCTTAGACGTTTTCTATGGCTACACCTTC. This gives the protein CASSLDVFYGYTF. J is TRBJ1-2 and V is TRBV7-9, with D unclear. V lost 1 base and J lost 4, with 7 bases in between. Germline values: CDR1 SEHNR, CDR2 FQNEAQ (reference sequence). The CDR3 has 13 amino acids.